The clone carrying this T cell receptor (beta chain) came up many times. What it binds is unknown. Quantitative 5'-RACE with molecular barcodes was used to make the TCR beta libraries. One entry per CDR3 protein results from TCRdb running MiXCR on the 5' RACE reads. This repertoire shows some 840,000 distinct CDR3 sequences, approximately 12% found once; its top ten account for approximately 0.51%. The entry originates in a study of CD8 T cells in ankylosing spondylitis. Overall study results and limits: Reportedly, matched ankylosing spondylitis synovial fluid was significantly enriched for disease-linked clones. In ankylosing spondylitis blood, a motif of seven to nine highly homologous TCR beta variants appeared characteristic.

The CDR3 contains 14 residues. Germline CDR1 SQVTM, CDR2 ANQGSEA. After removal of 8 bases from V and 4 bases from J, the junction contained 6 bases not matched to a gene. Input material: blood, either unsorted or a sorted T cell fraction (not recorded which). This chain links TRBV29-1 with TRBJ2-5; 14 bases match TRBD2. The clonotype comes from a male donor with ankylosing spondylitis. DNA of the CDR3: TGCAGCCTCTCCGGGACTAGCGGGAGAGAGACCCAGTACTTC. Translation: CSLSGTSGRETQYF.